There are a few counts of the clone carrying this TCR beta chain. Antigen: not known. This specimen comes from a study of post-analysis software for immune sequencing data. The wider study: Disease trajectories encompassed relapsing-remitting, secondary progressive and progressive-relapsing multiple sclerosis. Study-wide points: Higher frequency in patients than in controls was seen for five TRBV segments, with TRBV5-6, TRBV5-1 and TRBV20-1 among them. Co-batched samples clustered tightly together by F measure. The normalized Chao1 diversity of multiple sclerosis patients was significantly lower than that of controls.

TCR beta libraries were prepared from cDNA with unique molecular identifiers. Once about 0.85 to 11 million T cells were used, approximately 470,000 cDNA molecules resulted. TCRdb redid the calling of the PCR reads with MiXCR, one entry per CDR3 protein. The sample holds under 900,000 distinct CDR3 sequences; about 57% are singletons and the top ten take approximately 4.4%. Germline-derived CDR1 and CDR2 are GTSNPN and SVGIG (reference sequence). This CDR3 has 17 residues. The V and J genes are TRBV30 and TRBJ2-4, with 16 bases that match TRBD2. The end of the DNA aligns better with TRBJ2-7, so the J call may be wrong. This clonotype was obtained from a girl aged 10 to 17 with multiple sclerosis. Sequencing was done on a sample of blood. CDR3 sequence reads: CAGYPGTSGRAAYEQYF. DNA of the CDR3: TGTGCCGGATACCCTGGGACTAGCGGGAGGGCCGCGTACGAGCAGTACTTC.